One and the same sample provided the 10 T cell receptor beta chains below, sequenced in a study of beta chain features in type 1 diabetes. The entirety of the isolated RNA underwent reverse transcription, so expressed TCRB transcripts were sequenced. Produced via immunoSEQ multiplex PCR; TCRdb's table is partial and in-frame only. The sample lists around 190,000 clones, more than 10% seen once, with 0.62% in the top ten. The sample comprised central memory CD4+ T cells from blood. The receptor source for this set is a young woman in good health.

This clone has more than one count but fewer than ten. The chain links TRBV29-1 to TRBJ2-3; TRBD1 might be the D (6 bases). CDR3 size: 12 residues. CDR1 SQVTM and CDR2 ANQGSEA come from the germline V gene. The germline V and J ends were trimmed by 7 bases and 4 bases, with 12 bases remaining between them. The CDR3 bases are TGCAGCGGCCTTACAGGGTCAGATACGCAGTATTTT. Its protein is CSGLTGSDTQYF.

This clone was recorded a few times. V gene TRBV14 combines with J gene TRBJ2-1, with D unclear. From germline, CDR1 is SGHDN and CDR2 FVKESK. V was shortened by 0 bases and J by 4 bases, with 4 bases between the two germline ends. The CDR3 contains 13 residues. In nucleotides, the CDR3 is TGTGCCAGCAGCCAAGAACTGTACAATGAGCAGTTCTTC. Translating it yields CASSQELYNEQFF.

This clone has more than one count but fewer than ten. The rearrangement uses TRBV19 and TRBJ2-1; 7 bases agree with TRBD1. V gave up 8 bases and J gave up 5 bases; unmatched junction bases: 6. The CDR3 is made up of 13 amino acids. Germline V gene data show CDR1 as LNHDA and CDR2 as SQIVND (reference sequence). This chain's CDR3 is CASARDSNNEQFF. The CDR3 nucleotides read TGTGCCAGTGCTCGGGACAGTAACAATGAGCAGTTCTTC.

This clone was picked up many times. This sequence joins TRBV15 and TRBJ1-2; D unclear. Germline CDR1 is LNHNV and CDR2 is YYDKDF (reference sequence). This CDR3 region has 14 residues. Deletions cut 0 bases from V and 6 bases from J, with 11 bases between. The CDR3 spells CATSRDFNGNGYTF. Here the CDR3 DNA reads TGTGCCACCAGCAGAGATTTTAACGGGAATGGCTACACCTTC.

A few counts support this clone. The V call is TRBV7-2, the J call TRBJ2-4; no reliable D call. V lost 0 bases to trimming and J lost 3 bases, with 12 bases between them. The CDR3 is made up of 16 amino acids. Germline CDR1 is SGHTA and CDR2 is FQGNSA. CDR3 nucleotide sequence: TGTGCCAGCAGCTTAGCGTCGGGTTTCGTCAAAAACATTCAGTACTTC. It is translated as CASSLASGFVKNIQYF.

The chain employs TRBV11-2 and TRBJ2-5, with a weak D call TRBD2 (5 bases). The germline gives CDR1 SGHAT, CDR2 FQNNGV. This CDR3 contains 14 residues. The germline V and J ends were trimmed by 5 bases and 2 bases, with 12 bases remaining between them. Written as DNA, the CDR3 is TGTGCCAGCAGCGAACGACCGGGGCAAGAGACCCAGTACTTC. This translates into CASSERPGQETQYF. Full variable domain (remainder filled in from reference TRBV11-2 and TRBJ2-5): EAGVAQSPRYKIIEKRQSVAFWCNPISGHATLYWYQQILGQGPKLLIQFQNNGVVDDSQLPKDRFSAERLKGVDSTLKIQPAKLEDSAVYLCASSERPGQETQYFGPGTRLLVL.

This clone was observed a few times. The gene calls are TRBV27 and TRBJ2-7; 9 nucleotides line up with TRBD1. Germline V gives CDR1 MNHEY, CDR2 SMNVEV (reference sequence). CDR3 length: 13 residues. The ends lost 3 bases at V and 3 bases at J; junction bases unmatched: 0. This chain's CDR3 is CASSLTGGYEQYF. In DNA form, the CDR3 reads TGTGCCAGCAGTTTGACAGGGGGCTACGAGCAGTACTTC.

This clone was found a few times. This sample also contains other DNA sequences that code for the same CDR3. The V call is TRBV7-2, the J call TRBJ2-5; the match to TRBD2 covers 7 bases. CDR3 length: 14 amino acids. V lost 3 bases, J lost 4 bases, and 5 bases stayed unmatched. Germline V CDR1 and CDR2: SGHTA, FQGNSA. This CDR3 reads CASSFGGRGETQYF. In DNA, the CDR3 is TGTGCCAGCAGCTTCGGGGGGAGGGGAGAGACCCAGTACTTC.

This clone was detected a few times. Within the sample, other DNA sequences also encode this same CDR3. The DNA of the CDR3 is TGTGCCTGGAGTGGACTAGCGGGAGGGGAGACCCAGTACTTC. Encoded protein: CAWSGLAGGETQYF. The V gene is TRBV30, the J gene TRBJ2-5, with 14 positions matching TRBD2. The germline gives CDR1 GTSNPN, CDR2 SVGIG (reference sequence). The length of the CDR3 is 14 residues. The V gene end was trimmed by 1 base and the J gene end by 5 bases; junction bases not matched to a gene: 0.

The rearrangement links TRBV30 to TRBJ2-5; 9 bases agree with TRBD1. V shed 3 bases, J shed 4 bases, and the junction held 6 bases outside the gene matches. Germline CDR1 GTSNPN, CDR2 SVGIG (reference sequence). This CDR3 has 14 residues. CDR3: CAWSPDRGSETQYF. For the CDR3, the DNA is TGTGCCTGGAGCCCGGACAGGGGCTCAGAGACCCAGTACTTC.